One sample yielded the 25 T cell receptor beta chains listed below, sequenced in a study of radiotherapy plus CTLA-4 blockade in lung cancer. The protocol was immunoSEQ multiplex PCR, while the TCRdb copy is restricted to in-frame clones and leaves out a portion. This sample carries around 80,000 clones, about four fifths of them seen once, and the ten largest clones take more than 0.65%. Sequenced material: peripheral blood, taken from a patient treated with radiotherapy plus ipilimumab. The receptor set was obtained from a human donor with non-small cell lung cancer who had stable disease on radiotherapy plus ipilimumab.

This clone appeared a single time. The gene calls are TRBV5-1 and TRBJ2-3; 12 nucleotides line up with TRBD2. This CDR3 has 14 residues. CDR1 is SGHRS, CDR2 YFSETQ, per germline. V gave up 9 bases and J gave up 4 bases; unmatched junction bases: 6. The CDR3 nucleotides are TGCGCCACCCGTCTAGCGGGAGGGGCAGATACGCAGTATTTT. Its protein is CATRLAGGADTQYF.

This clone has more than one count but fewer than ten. The DNA for the CDR3 is TGTGCCAGCAGCTTAAGGGACAGCCAAAGCACAGATACGCAGTATTTT. Its translation: CASSLRDSQSTDTQYF. V is TRBV7-8 and J is TRBJ2-3; 7 bases are shared with TRBD1. The germline gives CDR1 SGHVS, CDR2 FQNEAQ. The CDR3 extends over 16 amino acids. The junction had 5 bases not matched to a gene; V was cut back by 2 bases and J by 0 bases.

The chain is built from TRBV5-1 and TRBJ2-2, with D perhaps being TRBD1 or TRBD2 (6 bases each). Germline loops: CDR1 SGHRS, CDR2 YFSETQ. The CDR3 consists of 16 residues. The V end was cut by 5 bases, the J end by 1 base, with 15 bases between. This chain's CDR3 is CASSSFGGGNTGELFF. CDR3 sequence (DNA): TGCGCCAGCAGTTCTTTCGGGGGCGGGAACACCGGGGAGCTGTTTTTT.

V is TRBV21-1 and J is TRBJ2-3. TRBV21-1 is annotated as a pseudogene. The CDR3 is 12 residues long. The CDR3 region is CASSKVRDTQYF. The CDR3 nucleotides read TGTGCCAGCAGCAAAGTAAGGGATACGCAGTATTTT.

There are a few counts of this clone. The CDR3, as DNA: TGTGCCAGCACCGAAGGAGGGATAAATTCCTACGAGCAGTACTTC. Translating gives CASTEGGINSYEQYF. The rearrangement joins TRBV2 to TRBJ2-7; weak D call: TRBD2 (6 bases). V lost 7 bases and J lost 1, with 17 bases in between. From germline, CDR1 is SNHLY and CDR2 FYNNEI. The length of the CDR3 is 15 residues.

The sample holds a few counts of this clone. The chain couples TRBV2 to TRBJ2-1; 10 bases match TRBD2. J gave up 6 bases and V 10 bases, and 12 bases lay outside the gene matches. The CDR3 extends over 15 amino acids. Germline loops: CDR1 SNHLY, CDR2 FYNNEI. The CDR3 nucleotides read TGTGCCATCCAGGGGCCAGGGACTAGCGCCAATGAGCAGTTCTTC. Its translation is CAIQGPGTSANEQFF.

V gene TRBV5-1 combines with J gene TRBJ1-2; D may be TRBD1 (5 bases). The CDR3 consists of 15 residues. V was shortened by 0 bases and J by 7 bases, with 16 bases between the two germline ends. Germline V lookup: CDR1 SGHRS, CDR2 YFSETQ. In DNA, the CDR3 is TGCGCCAGCAGCTTGGATAATAGAGGGGCGGCTGGCTACACCTTC. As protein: CASSLDNRGAAGYTF.

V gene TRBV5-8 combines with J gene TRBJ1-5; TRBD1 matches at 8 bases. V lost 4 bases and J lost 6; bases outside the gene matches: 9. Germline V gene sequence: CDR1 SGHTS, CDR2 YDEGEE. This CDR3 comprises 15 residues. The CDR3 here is CASSPGQGVRQPQHF. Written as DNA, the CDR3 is TGTGCCAGCAGCCCCGGACAGGGAGTCCGTCAGCCCCAGCATTTT. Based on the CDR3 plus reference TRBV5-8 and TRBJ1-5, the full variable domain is EAGVTQSPTHLIKTRGQQATLRCSPISGHTSVYWYQQALGLGLQFLLWYDEGEERNRGNFPPRFSGRQFPNYSSELNVNALELEDSALYLCASSPGQGVRQPQHFGDGTRLSIL.

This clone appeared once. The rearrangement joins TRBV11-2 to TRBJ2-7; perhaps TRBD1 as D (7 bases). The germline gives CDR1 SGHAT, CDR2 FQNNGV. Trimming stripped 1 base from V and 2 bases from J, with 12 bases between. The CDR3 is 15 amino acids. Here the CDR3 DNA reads TGTGCCAGCAGCTTAGCCAGGGGGGCTGCCTACGAGCAGTACTTC. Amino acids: CASSLARGAAYEQYF. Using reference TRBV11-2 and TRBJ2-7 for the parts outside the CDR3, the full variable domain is EAGVAQSPRYKIIEKRQSVAFWCNPISGHATLYWYQQILGQGPKLLIQFQNNGVVDDSQLPKDRFSAERLKGVDSTLKIQPAKLEDSAVYLCASSLARGAAYEQYFGPGTRLTVT.

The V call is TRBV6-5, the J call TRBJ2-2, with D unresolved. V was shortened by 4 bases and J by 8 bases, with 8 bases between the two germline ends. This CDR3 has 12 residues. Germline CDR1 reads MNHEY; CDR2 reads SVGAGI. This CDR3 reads CASSFETGELFF. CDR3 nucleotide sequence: TGTGCCAGCAGTTTCGAGACTGGGGAGCTGTTTTTT.

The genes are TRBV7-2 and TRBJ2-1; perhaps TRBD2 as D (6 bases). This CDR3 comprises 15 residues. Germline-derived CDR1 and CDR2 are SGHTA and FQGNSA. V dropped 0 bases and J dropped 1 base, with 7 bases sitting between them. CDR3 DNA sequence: TGTGCCAGCAGCTTAGCCCGGGGGTCCTACAATGAGCAGTTCTTC. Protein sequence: CASSLARGSYNEQFF. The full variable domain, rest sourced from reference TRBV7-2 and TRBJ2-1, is GAGVSQSPSNKVTEKGKDVELRCDPISGHTALYWYRQSLGQGLEFLIYFQGNSAPDKSGLPSDRFSAERTGGSVSTLTIQRTQQEDSAVYLCASSLARGSYNEQFFGPGTRLTVL.

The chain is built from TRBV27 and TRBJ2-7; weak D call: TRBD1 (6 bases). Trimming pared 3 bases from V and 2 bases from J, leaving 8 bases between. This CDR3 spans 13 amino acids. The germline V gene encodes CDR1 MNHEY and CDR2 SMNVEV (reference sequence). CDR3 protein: CASSLTGTYEQYF. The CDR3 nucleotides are TGTGCCAGCAGTTTGACAGGAACCTACGAGCAGTACTTC.

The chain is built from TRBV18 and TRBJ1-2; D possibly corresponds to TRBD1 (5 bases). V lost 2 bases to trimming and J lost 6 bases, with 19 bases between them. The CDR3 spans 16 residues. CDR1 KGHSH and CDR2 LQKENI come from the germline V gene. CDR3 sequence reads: CASSPFSGLGVNGYTF. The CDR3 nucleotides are TGTGCCAGCTCACCATTCTCAGGGTTAGGGGTAAATGGCTACACCTTC.

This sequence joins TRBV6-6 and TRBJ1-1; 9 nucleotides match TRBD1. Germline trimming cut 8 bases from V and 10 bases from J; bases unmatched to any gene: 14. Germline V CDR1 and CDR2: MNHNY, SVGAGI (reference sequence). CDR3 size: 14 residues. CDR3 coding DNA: TGTGCCAGCTCCCCGGGGGACAGGGCCCCTCGAGCTTTCTTT. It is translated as CASSPGDRAPRAFF.

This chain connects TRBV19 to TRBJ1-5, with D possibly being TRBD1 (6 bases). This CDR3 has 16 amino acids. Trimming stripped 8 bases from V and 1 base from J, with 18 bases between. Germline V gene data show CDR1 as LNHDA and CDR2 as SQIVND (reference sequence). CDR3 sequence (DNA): TGTGCCAGTGTTCGGGCAGGGGACGCGAGCAATCAGCCCCAGCATTTT. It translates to CASVRAGDASNQPQHF.

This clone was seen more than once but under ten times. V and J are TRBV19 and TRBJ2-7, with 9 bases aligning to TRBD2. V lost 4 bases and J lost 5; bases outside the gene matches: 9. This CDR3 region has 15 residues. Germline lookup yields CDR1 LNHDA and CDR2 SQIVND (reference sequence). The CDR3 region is CASSSGGVVDNEQYF. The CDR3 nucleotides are TGTGCCAGTAGTAGCGGGGGGGTTGTGGATAACGAGCAGTACTTC.

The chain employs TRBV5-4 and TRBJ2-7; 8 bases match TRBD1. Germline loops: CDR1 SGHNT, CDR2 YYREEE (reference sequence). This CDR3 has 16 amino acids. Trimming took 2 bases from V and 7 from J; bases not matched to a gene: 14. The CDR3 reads CASSFPGRQGSREQYF. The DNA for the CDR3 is TGTGCCAGCAGCTTCCCGGGGCGACAGGGGTCGAGGGAGCAGTACTTC.

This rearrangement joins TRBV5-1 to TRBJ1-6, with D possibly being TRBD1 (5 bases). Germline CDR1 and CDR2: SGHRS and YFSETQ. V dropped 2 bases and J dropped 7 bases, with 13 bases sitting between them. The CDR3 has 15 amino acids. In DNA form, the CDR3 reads TGCGCCAGCAGCTTTCAGGGCACAATAAATTCACCCCTCCACTTT. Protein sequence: CASSFQGTINSPLHF.

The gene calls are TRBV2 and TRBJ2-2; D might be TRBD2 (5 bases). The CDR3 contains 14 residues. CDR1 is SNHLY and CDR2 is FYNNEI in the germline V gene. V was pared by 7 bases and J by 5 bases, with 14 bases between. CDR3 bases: TGTGCCAGCAAGCGGCAGGATCGGACCGGGGAGCTGTTTTTT. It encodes CASKRQDRTGELFF.

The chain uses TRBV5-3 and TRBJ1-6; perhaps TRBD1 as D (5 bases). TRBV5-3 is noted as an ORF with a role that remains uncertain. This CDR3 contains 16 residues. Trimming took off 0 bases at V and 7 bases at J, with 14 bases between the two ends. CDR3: CARSLGGGRGNSPLHF. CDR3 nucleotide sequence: TGTGCCAGAAGCTTGGGAGGTGGCCGGGGGAATTCACCCCTCCACTTT.

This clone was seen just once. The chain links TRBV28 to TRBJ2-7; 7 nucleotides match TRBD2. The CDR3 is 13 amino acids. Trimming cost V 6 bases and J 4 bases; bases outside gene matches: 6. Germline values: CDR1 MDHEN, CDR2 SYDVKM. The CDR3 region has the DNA TGTGCCAGCAGCCCCCGGGGGGATTACGAGCAGTACTTC. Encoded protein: CASSPRGDYEQYF.

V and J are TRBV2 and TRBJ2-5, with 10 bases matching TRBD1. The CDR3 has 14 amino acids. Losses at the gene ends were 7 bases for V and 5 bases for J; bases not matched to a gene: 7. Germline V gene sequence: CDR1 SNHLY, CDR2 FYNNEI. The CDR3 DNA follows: TGTGCCAGCAATCGACAGGGGGCGGGGGAGACCCAGTACTTC. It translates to CASNRQGAGETQYF.

CDR3 in DNA: TGCGCCAGCAGCACCGGGACAGTTACAGATACGCAGTATTTT. Protein: CASSTGTVTDTQYF. This chain connects TRBV5-1 to TRBJ2-3; 7 nucleotides align to TRBD1. V lost 4 bases and J lost 3; bases outside the gene matches: 5. The CDR3 spans 14 residues. Germline CDR1 is SGHRS and CDR2 is YFSETQ.

DNA of the CDR3: TGCAGCGCCGCACATATCCAAGAGACCCAGTACTTC. Its protein product is CSAAHIQETQYF. This chain links TRBV29-1 with TRBJ2-5, with D unclear. Trimming left V 7 bases short and J 1 base short, with 10 bases between. This CDR3 contains 12 residues. Germline V lookup: CDR1 SQVTM, CDR2 ANQGSEA.

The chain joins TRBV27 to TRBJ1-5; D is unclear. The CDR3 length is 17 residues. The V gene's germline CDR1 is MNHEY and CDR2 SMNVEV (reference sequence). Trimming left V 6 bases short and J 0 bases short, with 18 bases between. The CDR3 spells CASSHRAQQYSNQPQHF. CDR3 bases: TGTGCCAGCAGCCATAGGGCTCAGCAATATAGCAATCAGCCCCAGCATTTT.